This T cell receptor (beta chain) was obtained from a study of T cells in Graves' hyperthyroidism and ophthalmopathy. Whole-study context: Pretreatment peripheral blood was obtained at initial diagnosis.

This clonotype occurred many times. It was around 10 ml of fresh peripheral blood that supplied the PBMCs. The trim removed 5 bases at V and 5 bases at J, leaving 15 bases unmatched. The CDR3 loop spans 17 amino acids. CDR1 and CDR2 from the germline V gene are MNHNS and SASEGT. RNA transcripts served as the template for amplifying TCR beta CDR3 regions. TCR CDR3 regions were first amplified by RT-PCR with HTBI primers. TCRdb fed the multiplex PCR reads into MiXCR, producing one record per CDR3 protein. The sample includes about 180,000 distinct CDR3 sequences, approximately 15% seen only once; the top ten take around 29%.

The sample consisted of blood. The sequence came from a woman between 50 and 59 years old with Graves' hyperthyroidism. V and J are TRBV6-1 and TRBJ2-4; the match to TRBD1 covers 7 bases. CDR3 in DNA: TGTGCCAGCAGTAATCCTCCAAAGACAGGGAGTCAAAACATTCAGTACTTC. Translation gives CASSNPPKTGSQNIQYF.